Below, 11 T cell receptor beta chains from the same sample are listed, as sequenced in a study of chemoradiotherapy in HPV16-positive cancers. Only in-frame clones appear in the TCRdb table, and some are missing; sequencing was by immunoSEQ multiplex PCR. This sample has approximately 10,000 clones, with roughly 82% found just once. This specimen consisted of blood, obtained from a patient who underwent chemoradiotherapy. All receptors derive from a human donor with HPV-associated anogenital cancer.

The chain joins TRBV5-1 to TRBJ1-1, with D perhaps matching TRBD1 (5 bases). V was cut by 3 bases and J by 5 bases, with 11 bases left in between. CDR1 is SGHRS and CDR2 is YFSETQ in the germline V gene. The CDR3 has 13 residues. Here the CDR3 reads CASSSSGETEAFF. The CDR3 DNA follows: TGCGCCAGCAGCTCATCGGGGGAGACTGAAGCTTTCTTT.

The CDR3 spells CASSLQGGGNTEAFF. The DNA of the CDR3 is TGTGCCAGCAGCTTACAGGGGGGAGGAAACACTGAAGCTTTCTTT. The rearrangement links TRBV5-6 to TRBJ1-1; 8 positions agree with TRBD1. Germline V lookup: CDR1 SGHDT, CDR2 YYEEEE. The trim removed 2 bases at V and 2 bases at J, leaving 5 bases unmatched. The CDR3 runs to 15 residues.

This chain connects TRBV6-5 to TRBJ1-3, with D perhaps matching TRBD1 (5 bases). CDR3 length: 14 residues. With 6 bases removed from V and 7 bases from J, the gap between germline ends came to 16 bases. CDR1 is MNHEY, CDR2 SVGAGI, per germline. The CDR3 DNA reads as TGTGCCAGCAGCCAGGGATGGGGGTGGAACACCATATATTTT. It yields the protein CASSQGWGWNTIYF.

The chain carries TRBV7-6 and TRBJ2-1; no reliable D call. The CDR3 consists of 15 residues. CDR1 and CDR2 (germline): SGHVS, FNYEAQ. Trimming took off 1 base at V and 2 bases at J, with 9 bases between the two ends. CDR3 sequence: CASSLGGLPYNEQFF. Written as DNA, the CDR3 is TGTGCCAGCAGCTTAGGAGGATTACCCTACAATGAGCAGTTCTTC.

This chain links TRBV28 with TRBJ1-6, with D possibly being TRBD1 (6 bases). This CDR3 has 13 residues. The germline V gene has CDR1 MDHEN and CDR2 SYDVKM. Trimming shortened V by 5 bases and J by 5 bases, and 7 bases separated the two germline ends. Here the CDR3 reads CASSTGNNSPLHF. In nucleotides, the CDR3 is TGTGCCAGCAGTACAGGGAATAATTCACCCCTCCACTTT.

J is TRBJ1-1 and V is TRBV4-1; 9 bases are a match to TRBD1. After removal of 6 bases from V and 7 bases from J, the junction contained 18 bases not matched to a gene. The CDR3 extends over 17 amino acids. Germline V lookup: CDR1 MGHRA, CDR2 YSYEKL. DNA for the CDR3: TGCGCCAGCAGGCAAATGGATATGGGACAGGGAAGACTTGAAGCTTTCTTT. It codes for CASRQMDMGQGRLEAFF.

The chain couples TRBV7-2 to TRBJ2-4; maybe TRBD2 (5 bases). Trimming removed 1 base at V and 3 bases at J, with 13 bases between. Germline V gene lookup returns CDR1 SGHTA and CDR2 FQGNSA. The CDR3 totals 16 residues. CDR3 protein: CASSLDTGAGKNIQYF. CDR3 nucleotide sequence: TGTGCCAGCAGCTTAGATACGGGTGCGGGCAAAAACATTCAGTACTTC.

V and J are TRBV5-1 and TRBJ2-1; weak D call: TRBD1 (5 bases). Germline CDR1 is SGHRS and CDR2 is YFSETQ. Trimming removed 4 bases from V and 12 bases from J, with 11 bases in between. The CDR3 spans 11 residues. CDR3: CASSGQGLQFF. CDR3 sequence (DNA): TGCGCCAGCAGCGGACAAGGTTTGCAGTTCTTC.

This chain connects TRBV18 to TRBJ1-3; D possibly corresponds to TRBD1 (5 bases). This CDR3 has 13 amino acids. V lost 2 bases and J lost 8, with 10 bases in between. The germline gives CDR1 KGHSH, CDR2 LQKENI. This CDR3 is CASSPGGMDTIYF. The CDR3, as DNA: TGTGCCAGCTCACCAGGGGGGATGGACACCATATATTTT.

This chain connects TRBV6-1 to TRBJ1-6; 7 nucleotides align to TRBD1. CDR3 length equals 14 residues. V lost 4 bases to trimming and J lost 8 bases; unmatched junction nucleotides: 5. Germline V gene sequence: CDR1 MNHNS, CDR2 SASEGT. The CDR3 sequence is CASSARGFDSPLHF. CDR3 DNA: TGTGCCAGCAGTGCCAGGGGGTTTGATTCACCCCTCCACTTT.

V gene TRBV7-6 combines with J gene TRBJ2-3; weak D call: TRBD2 (5 bases). Germline V gene sequence: CDR1 SGHVS, CDR2 FNYEAQ. The germline V and J ends were trimmed by 4 bases and 4 bases, with 15 bases remaining between them. The CDR3 has 15 amino acids. Written as DNA, the CDR3 is TGTGCCAGCAGCTGGACCAACGGGAACTCAGATACGCAGTATTTT. This translates into CASSWTNGNSDTQYF.